This entry lists 28 T cell receptor beta chains sequenced from one sample in a study of radiotherapy plus CTLA-4 blockade in lung cancer. The table came from immunoSEQ multiplex PCR; TCRdb's copy has only in-frame clones and leaves some out. Of some 37,000 clones in the sample, 72% are singletons; the top ten hold approximately 11%. Sequenced material: peripheral blood, taken from a patient treated with radiotherapy plus ipilimumab. These receptor sequences come from a human donor with non-small cell lung cancer who had stable disease on radiotherapy plus ipilimumab.

By frequency in the sample, this clone is medium-sized. The V call is TRBV5-4, the J call TRBJ2-7, with 10 nucleotides matching TRBD1. CDR3 length: 15 amino acids. V lost 1 base and J lost 6; bases outside the gene matches: 7. Germline V lookup: CDR1 SGHNT, CDR2 YYREEE (reference sequence). The CDR3 DNA reads as TGTGCCAGCAGCTTGCCGACGACAGGGGGCGCCGAGCAGTACTTC. Amino acids: CASSLPTTGGAEQYF.

DNA for the CDR3: TGCAGCACGTCTCGGACAGGTCGGAACACCGGGGAGCTGTTTTTT. This encodes CSTSRTGRNTGELFF. The V and J genes are TRBV29-1 and TRBJ2-2; 7 nucleotides agree with TRBD1. The CDR3 consists of 15 residues. Per germline, CDR1 SQVTM and CDR2 ANQGSEA. After removal of 8 bases from V and 1 base from J, the junction contained 10 bases not matched to a gene.

CDR3 nucleotide sequence: TGTGCCAGCAGCTCTGGCCGACTAGCGGGGGCAGAAGAGACCCAGTACTTC. Amino acid sequence: CASSSGRLAGAEETQYF. The chain joins TRBV7-9 to TRBJ2-5; 12 nucleotides agree with TRBD2. This CDR3 has 17 residues. V lost 4 bases and J lost 3; bases outside the gene matches: 9. CDR1 and CDR2 (germline): SEHNR, FQNEAQ (reference sequence).

The rearrangement joins TRBV27 to TRBJ1-6; D gene unclear. In germline, CDR1 is MNHEY, CDR2 SMNVEV (reference sequence). This CDR3 is 14 amino acids long. V was cut by 4 bases and J by 5 bases, with 9 bases left in between. CDR3 DNA sequence: TGTGCCAGCAGTTCTCAGACTGATAATTCACCCCTCCACTTT. Its protein is CASSSQTDNSPLHF.

The V and J genes are TRBV9 and TRBJ1-2; TRBD1 matches 11 bases. The length of the CDR3 is 19 residues. The trim removed 5 bases at V and 0 bases at J, leaving 15 bases unmatched. The germline V gene encodes CDR1 SGDLS and CDR2 YYNGEE. CDR3 DNA sequence: TGTGCCAGCAGACCCATCGCCGGGACAGGGGGTCCCCCTAACTATGGCTACACCTTC. It is translated as CASRPIAGTGGPPNYGYTF.

This clone was recorded only once. The chain couples TRBV2 to TRBJ1-2; D is perhaps TRBD1 (6 bases). CDR1 SNHLY and CDR2 FYNNEI come from the germline V gene. The length of the CDR3 is 16 residues. Trimming cost V 6 bases and J 0 bases, with 17 bases left between them. CDR3 amino acids: CASRAMTGVTNYGYTF. CDR3 DNA sequence: TGTGCCAGCAGAGCGATGACAGGAGTCACTAACTATGGCTACACCTTC.

This clone was seen more than once but under ten times. The chain recombines TRBV15 with TRBJ2-1; a possible D gene is TRBD2 (6 bases). CDR1 and CDR2 (germline): LNHNV, YYDKDF (reference sequence). CDR3 length: 16 amino acids. Deletions cut 0 bases from V and 4 bases from J, with 13 bases between. CDR3 loop: CATSRDGRTTYNEQFF. In nucleotides, the CDR3 is TGTGCCACCAGCAGAGATGGGCGGACTACTTACAATGAGCAGTTCTTC.

The chain carries TRBV11-3 and TRBJ1-2, with D perhaps TRBD1 (6 bases). Germline CDR1 and CDR2: SGHNT and YENEEA. V was pared by 4 bases and J by 7 bases, with 16 bases between. The CDR3 is 14 residues long. The CDR3 protein is CASSSGQWRSGYTF. The CDR3 DNA reads as TGTGCCAGCAGCTCTGGACAGTGGCGCTCTGGCTACACCTTC.

The rearrangement joins TRBV14 to TRBJ2-5; no definite D call. The CDR3 totals 14 residues. In germline, CDR1 is SGHDN, CDR2 FVKESK. The V end lost 2 bases, the J end lost 5 bases, and 12 bases lay between the germline ends. The CDR3 DNA sequence: TGTGCCAGCAGCCAATTTACTAAGCAGGAGACCCAGTACTTC. Protein: CASSQFTKQETQYF.

V usage is TRBV5-6 and J usage is TRBJ2-7, with 11 bases lining up with TRBD1. The V and J ends lost 4 bases and 4 bases, in that order; junction bases with no gene match: 10. CDR1 is SGHDT and CDR2 is YYEEEE in the germline V gene. The length of the CDR3 is 16 residues. CDR3 residues: CASSLGTGGFAYEQYF. The CDR3 DNA reads as TGTGCCAGCAGCCTAGGGACAGGGGGTTTTGCGTACGAGCAGTACTTC.

This clone has only a few counts. The chain carries TRBV27 and TRBJ1-6; 7 bases match TRBD1. The CDR3 is made up of 14 amino acids. V lost 5 bases, J lost 6 bases, and 4 bases stayed unmatched. Germline V gene data show CDR1 as MNHEY and CDR2 as SMNVEV (reference sequence). The CDR3 is CASSPDRFNSPLHF. The CDR3 coding sequence is TGTGCCAGCAGTCCGGACAGGTTTAATTCACCCCTCCACTTT.

This CDR3 is CASSLAGGVFEYEQYF. CDR3 bases: TGTGCCAGCAGCCTAGCGGGGGGGGTTTTTGAGTACGAGCAGTACTTC. The chain couples TRBV5-6 to TRBJ2-7, with 12 bases that match TRBD2. The CDR3 has 16 residues. CDR1 SGHDT and CDR2 YYEEEE come from the germline V gene. The V and J ends lost 4 bases and 4 bases, in that order; junction bases with no gene match: 9.

The V call is TRBV18, the J call TRBJ2-7, with 8 bases identical to TRBD1. Germline-derived CDR1 and CDR2 are KGHSH and LQKENI. The CDR3 consists of 14 residues. The V segment lost 2 bases and the J segment 6 bases; nucleotides outside the gene matches: 6. In DNA, the CDR3 is TGTGCCAGCTCACCATTGACAGGGGATGGCGAGCAGTACTTC. This codes for CASSPLTGDGEQYF. Complete variable domain (other parts from reference TRBV18 and TRBJ2-7): NAGVMQNPRHLVRRRGQEARLRCSPMKGHSHVYWYRQLPEEGLKFMVYLQKENIIDESGMPKERFSAEFPKEGPSILRIQQVVRGDSAAYFCASSPLTGDGEQYFGPGTRLTVT.

This clone came up a few times. The chain uses TRBV5-8 and TRBJ2-2; tentative D call: TRBD1 (5 bases). Trimming removed 0 bases at V and 7 bases at J, with 13 bases between. The germline gives CDR1 SGHTS, CDR2 YDEGEE. The CDR3 length is 15 residues. DNA for the CDR3: TGTGCCAGCAGCTTGGAAACAGGTCCTTACGGGGAGCTGTTTTTT. Translation: CASSLETGPYGELFF.

The chain is built from TRBV25-1 and TRBJ1-4; weak D call: TRBD1 (6 bases). Per the germline V gene, CDR1 is MGHDK and CDR2 is SYGVNS. There are 15 residues in the CDR3. Trimming shortened V by 7 bases and J by 7 bases, and 19 bases separated the two germline ends. CDR3 sequence reads: CASTSAGGGSEKLFF. CDR3 bases: TGTGCCAGCACCTCCGCGGGGGGCGGGAGTGAAAAACTGTTTTTT. The full variable domain, in which reference TRBV25-1 and TRBJ1-4 provide the parts outside the CDR3, is EADIYQTPRYLVIGTGKKITLECSQTMGHDKMYWYQQDPGMELHLIHYSYGVNSTEKGDLSSESTVSRIRTEHFPLTLESARPSHTSQYLCASTSAGGGSEKLFFGSGTQLSVL.

The chain links TRBV19 to TRBJ2-4; unclear D gene. Germline-derived CDR1 and CDR2 are LNHDA and SQIVND (reference sequence). V gave up 4 bases and J gave up 6 bases, with 10 bases separating them. This CDR3 is built from 13 residues. CDR3 loop: CASSNRGLNIQYF. CDR3 nucleotide sequence: TGTGCCAGTAGTAATCGAGGATTAAACATTCAGTACTTC.

This clone has only a few counts. The CDR3 region has the DNA TGTGCCAGCAGCTTGAAGGGACAGGCGTACGAGCAGTACTTC. Amino acids: CASSLKGQAYEQYF. J is TRBJ2-7 and V is TRBV5-6; 8 bases fit TRBD1. The CDR3 contains 14 residues. The V segment lost 1 base and the J segment 4 bases; nucleotides outside the gene matches: 4. Germline V gene lookup returns CDR1 SGHDT and CDR2 YYEEEE.

This clone showed up just a few times. The chain has TRBV5-5 and TRBJ1-1; D remains unclear. Deletions cut 3 bases from V and 2 bases from J, with 8 bases between. This CDR3 region has 13 residues. CDR1 and CDR2 (germline): SGHKS, YYEKEE (reference sequence). The CDR3 sequence: CASSSTPNTEAFF. In DNA form, the CDR3 reads TGTGCCAGCAGCTCGACACCAAACACTGAAGCTTTCTTT.

The gene calls are TRBV7-6 and TRBJ2-1, with TRBD2 identical over 9 bases. From germline, CDR1 is SGHVS and CDR2 FNYEAQ. V dropped 5 bases and J dropped 2; count of bases not matched to a gene: 4. This CDR3 is 15 amino acids long. This CDR3 is CASSPGTSTYNEQFF. CDR3 DNA sequence: TGTGCCAGCAGCCCAGGGACTAGCACCTACAATGAGCAGTTCTTC.

This clone was picked up a small number of times. The V gene is TRBV18, the J gene TRBJ1-1; a possible D gene is TRBD1 (6 bases). CDR1 is KGHSH, CDR2 LQKENI, per germline. The CDR3 covers 14 residues. The ends were cut back, 6 bases at V and 4 bases at J, with 15 bases in the middle. The CDR3 bases are TGTGCCAGCTCGTCCTCCCAGGGGAGCACTGAAGCTTTCTTT. It translates to CASSSSQGSTEAFF.

The chain recombines TRBV10-3 with TRBJ1-2, with 8 bases aligning to TRBD1. The germline V gene has CDR1 ENHRY and CDR2 SYGVKD. V shed 6 bases and J 5 bases; nucleotides not matched to a gene: 8. The CDR3 runs to 14 residues. The CDR3 loop reads CAIRKTGEVYGYTF. CDR3 bases: TGTGCCATCAGGAAGACAGGGGAAGTTTATGGCTACACCTTC.

In this sample, this clone turned up a few times. The chain couples TRBV5-4 to TRBJ2-1; tentatively, D is TRBD1 (6 bases). The CDR3 extends over 15 amino acids. V lost 0 bases to trimming and J lost 2 bases, with 9 bases between them. Germline V CDR1 and CDR2: SGHNT, YYREEE (reference sequence). The CDR3: CASSLGQGTYNEQFF. The CDR3 nucleotides read TGTGCCAGCAGCTTGGGGCAGGGGACCTACAATGAGCAGTTCTTC.

The rearrangement links TRBV5-1 to TRBJ2-3; TRBD2 matches at 7 bases. V trimming: 6 bases; J trimming: 1 base; junction bases outside the gene matches: 2. The CDR3 contains 13 residues. Germline V lookup: CDR1 SGHRS, CDR2 YFSETQ. This chain's CDR3 is CASKAGGTDTQYF. DNA for the CDR3: TGCGCCAGCAAGGCGGGGGGCACAGATACGCAGTATTTT.

The genes are TRBV7-2 and TRBJ2-2; 7 positions match TRBD1. V shed 5 bases and J 7 bases; nucleotides not matched to a gene: 7. The germline gives CDR1 SGHTA, CDR2 FQGNSA. This CDR3 region has 14 residues. In nucleotides, the CDR3 is TGTGCCAGCAGCCGACAGGGTTCTTTCGGGGAGCTGTTTTTT. This codes for CASSRQGSFGELFF.

The chain combines TRBV7-2 with TRBJ2-7; a possible D gene is TRBD2 (5 bases). Germline V gives CDR1 SGHTA, CDR2 FQGNSA. Trimming took off 3 bases at V and 1 base at J, with 10 bases between the two ends. This CDR3 is built from 14 residues. The CDR3 region is CASSFGIASYEQYF. CDR3 nucleotides: TGTGCCAGCAGCTTCGGCATAGCGTCCTACGAGCAGTACTTC.

V and J are TRBV28 and TRBJ1-6; D call uncertain. The CDR3 runs 16 residues. Germline lookup yields CDR1 MDHEN and CDR2 SYDVKM. V was trimmed by 5 bases and J by 0 bases, leaving 11 bases between them. The CDR3 loop reads CASSRSGSSYNSPLHF. The CDR3 DNA reads as TGTGCCAGCAGTCGCTCGGGGAGCTCCTATAATTCACCCCTCCACTTT. Variable domain in full (rest from reference TRBV28 and TRBJ1-6): DVKVTQSSRYLVKRTGEKVFLECVQDMDHENMFWYRQDPGLGLRLIYFSYDVKMKEKGDIPEGYSVSREKKERFSLILESASTNQTSMYLCASSRSGSSYNSPLHFGNGTRLTVT.

This CDR3 is CASSLRGLSAGSYEQYF. The CDR3 DNA is TGCGCCAGCAGCCTCCGTGGGCTCTCGGCAGGCTCCTACGAGCAGTACTTC. The V and J genes are TRBV5-1 and TRBJ2-7; D remains ambiguous. V was pared by 4 bases and J by 0 bases, with 20 bases between. Germline values: CDR1 SGHRS, CDR2 YFSETQ. This CDR3 has 17 amino acids.

The chain employs TRBV6-1 and TRBJ1-5; D call uncertain. Trimming removed 1 base from V and 7 bases from J, with 14 bases in between. From germline, CDR1 is MNHNS and CDR2 SASEGT. The CDR3 runs 15 residues. CDR3 coding DNA: TGTGCCAGCAGTGAAGTTCAACAGATACGGCAGCCCCAGCATTTT. This gives the protein CASSEVQQIRQPQHF.